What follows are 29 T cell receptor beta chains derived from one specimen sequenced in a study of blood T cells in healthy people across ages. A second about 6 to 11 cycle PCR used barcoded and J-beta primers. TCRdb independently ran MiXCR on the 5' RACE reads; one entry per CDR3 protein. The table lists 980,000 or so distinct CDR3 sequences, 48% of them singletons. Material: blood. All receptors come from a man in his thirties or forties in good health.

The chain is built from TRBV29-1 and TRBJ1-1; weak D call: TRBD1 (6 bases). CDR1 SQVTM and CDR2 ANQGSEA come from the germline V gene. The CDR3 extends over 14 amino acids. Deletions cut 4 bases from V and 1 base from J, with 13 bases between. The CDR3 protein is CSVVGALGNTEAFF. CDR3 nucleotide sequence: TGCAGCGTTGTGGGGGCGCTTGGGAACACTGAAGCTTTCTTT.

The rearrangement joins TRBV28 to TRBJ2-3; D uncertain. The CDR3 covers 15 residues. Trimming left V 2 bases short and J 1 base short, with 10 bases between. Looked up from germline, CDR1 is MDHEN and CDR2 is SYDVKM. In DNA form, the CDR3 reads TGTGCCAGCAGTTTACCGGGCGTCGGCACAGATACGCAGTATTTT. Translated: CASSLPGVGTDTQYF.

CDR3 residues: CASSYRGANEQFF. In nucleotides, the CDR3 is TGTGCCAGCAGTTACCGGGGGGCCAATGAGCAGTTCTTC. This rearrangement joins TRBV6-5 to TRBJ2-1; D is possibly TRBD2 (7 bases). V was trimmed by 2 bases and J by 6 bases, leaving 8 bases between them. This CDR3 region has 13 residues. The germline CDR1 and CDR2 sequences are MNHEY and SVGAGI.

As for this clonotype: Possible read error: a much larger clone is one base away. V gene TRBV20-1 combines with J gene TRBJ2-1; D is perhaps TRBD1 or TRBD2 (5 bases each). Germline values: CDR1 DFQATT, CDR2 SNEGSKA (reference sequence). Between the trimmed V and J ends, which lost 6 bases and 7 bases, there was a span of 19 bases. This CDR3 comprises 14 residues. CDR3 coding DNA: TGCAGTGCCCAATGGGACCCTTTTAAGAATGAGCAGTTCTTC. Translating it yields CSAQWDPFKNEQFF.

The CDR3 DNA sequence: TGTGCCAGCAGCCAAACACAGGGAACTGGGGCCAACGTCCTGACTTTC. Its translation: CASSQTQGTGANVLTF. J is TRBJ2-6 and V is TRBV7-9, with D tentatively TRBD1 (6 bases). With 5 bases removed from V and 2 bases from J, the gap between germline ends came to 13 bases. The length of the CDR3 is 16 residues. Germline loops: CDR1 SEHNR, CDR2 FQNEAQ (reference sequence).

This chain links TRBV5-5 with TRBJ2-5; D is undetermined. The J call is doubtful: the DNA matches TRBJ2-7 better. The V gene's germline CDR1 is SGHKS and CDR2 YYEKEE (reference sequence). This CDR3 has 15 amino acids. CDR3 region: CASSLEDQTAYEQYF. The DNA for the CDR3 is TGTGCCAGCAGCTTGGAGGACCAGACCGCCTACGAGCAGTACTTC.

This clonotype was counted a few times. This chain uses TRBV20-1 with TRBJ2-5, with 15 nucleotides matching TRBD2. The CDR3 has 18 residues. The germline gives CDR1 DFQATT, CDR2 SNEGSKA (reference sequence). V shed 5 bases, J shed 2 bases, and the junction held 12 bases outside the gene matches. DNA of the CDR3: TGCAGTGCTGATTATTCCGGGACTAGCGGGGGGCTACAAGAGACCCAGTACTTC. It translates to CSADYSGTSGGLQETQYF.

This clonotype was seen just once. The CDR3 loop reads CASSLVGLASETQYF. CDR3 DNA: TGCGCCAGCAGCTTGGTAGGGCTAGCGTCAGAGACCCAGTACTTC. The V call is TRBV5-1, the J call TRBJ2-5, with D possibly TRBD2 on 6 matching bases. V lost 0 bases to trimming and J lost 4 bases, with 13 bases between them. The germline CDR1 and CDR2 sequences are SGHRS and YFSETQ. This CDR3 has 15 amino acids.

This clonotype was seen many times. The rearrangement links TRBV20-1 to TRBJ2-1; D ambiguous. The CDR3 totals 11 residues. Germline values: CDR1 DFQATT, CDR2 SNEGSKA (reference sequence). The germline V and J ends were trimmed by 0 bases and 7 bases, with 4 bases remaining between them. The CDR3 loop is CSARERNEQFF. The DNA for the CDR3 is TGCAGTGCTAGAGAGAGGAATGAGCAGTTCTTC.

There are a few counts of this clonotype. CDR3 in DNA: TGTGCCAGCAGTAGAAGCCGGGACAGGCATAATGAAAAACTGTTTTTT. Encoded protein: CASSRSRDRHNEKLFF. The rearrangement uses TRBV12-3 or TRBV12-4 and TRBJ1-4; 8 nucleotides line up with TRBD1. Trimming removed 5 bases from V and 4 bases from J; junction bases left unmatched: 9. The CDR3 covers 16 residues.

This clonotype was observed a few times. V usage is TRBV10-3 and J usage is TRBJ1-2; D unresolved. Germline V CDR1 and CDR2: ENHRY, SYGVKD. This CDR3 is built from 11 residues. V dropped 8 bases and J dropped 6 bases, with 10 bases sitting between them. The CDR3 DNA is TGTGCCATCGGGCAGGCCCATGGCTACACCTTC. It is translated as CAIGQAHGYTF.

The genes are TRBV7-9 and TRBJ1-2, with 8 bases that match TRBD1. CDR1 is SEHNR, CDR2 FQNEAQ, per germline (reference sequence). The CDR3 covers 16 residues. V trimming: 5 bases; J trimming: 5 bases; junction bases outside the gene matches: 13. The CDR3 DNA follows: TGTGCCAGCAGCGCTAGACAGGGGACGGAAGTTTATGGCTACACCTTC. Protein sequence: CASSARQGTEVYGYTF.

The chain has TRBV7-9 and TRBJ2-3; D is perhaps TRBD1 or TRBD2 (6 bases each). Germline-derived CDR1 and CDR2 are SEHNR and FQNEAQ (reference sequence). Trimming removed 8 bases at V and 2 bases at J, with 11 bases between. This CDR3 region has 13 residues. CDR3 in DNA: TGTGCCAGCGCCCGGGGGCCCACAGATACGCAGTATTTT. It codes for CASARGPTDTQYF.

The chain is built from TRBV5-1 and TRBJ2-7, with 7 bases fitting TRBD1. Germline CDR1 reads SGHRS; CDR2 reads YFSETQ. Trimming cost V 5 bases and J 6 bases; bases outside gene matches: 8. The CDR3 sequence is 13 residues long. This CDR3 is CASSQEHRGEQYF. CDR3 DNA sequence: TGCGCCAGCAGTCAAGAACACAGGGGCGAGCAGTACTTC.

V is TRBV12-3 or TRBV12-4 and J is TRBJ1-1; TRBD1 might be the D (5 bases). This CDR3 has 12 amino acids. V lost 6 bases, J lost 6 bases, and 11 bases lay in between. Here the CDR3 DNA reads TGTGCCAGCAGCCAGGGAATCCCTGAAGCTTTCTTT. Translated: CASSQGIPEAFF.

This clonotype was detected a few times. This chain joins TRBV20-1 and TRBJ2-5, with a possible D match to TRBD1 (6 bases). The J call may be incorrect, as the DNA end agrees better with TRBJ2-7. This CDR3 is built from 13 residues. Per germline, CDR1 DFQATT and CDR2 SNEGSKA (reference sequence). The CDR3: CSARTGRRYEQYF. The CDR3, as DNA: TGCAGTGCTAGGACAGGCCGGAGATACGAGCAGTACTTC.

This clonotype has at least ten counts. In DNA form, the CDR3 reads TGTGCCAGCAGCGTTAGCGGGGGTTACGAGCAGTACTTC. Protein product: CASSVSGGYEQYF. This chain uses TRBV7-2 with TRBJ2-7; 9 nucleotides agree with TRBD2. CDR1 SGHTA and CDR2 FQGNSA come from the germline V gene. There are 13 residues in the CDR3. Unmatched junction bases numbered 3, after V lost 5 bases and J lost 4 bases.

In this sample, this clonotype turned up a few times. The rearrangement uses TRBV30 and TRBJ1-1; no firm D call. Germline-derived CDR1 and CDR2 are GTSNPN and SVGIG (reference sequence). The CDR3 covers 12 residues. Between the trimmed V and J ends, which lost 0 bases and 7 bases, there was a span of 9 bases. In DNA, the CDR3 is TGTGCCTGGAGTGTACGAGGTCTTGAAGCTTTCTTT. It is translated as CAWSVRGLEAFF.

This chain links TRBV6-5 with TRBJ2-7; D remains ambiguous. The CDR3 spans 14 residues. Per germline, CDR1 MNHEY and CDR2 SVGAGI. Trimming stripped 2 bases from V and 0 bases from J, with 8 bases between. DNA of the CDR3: TGTGCCAGCAGTTACCAAGGCAGCTCCTACGAGCAGTACTTC. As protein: CASSYQGSSYEQYF.

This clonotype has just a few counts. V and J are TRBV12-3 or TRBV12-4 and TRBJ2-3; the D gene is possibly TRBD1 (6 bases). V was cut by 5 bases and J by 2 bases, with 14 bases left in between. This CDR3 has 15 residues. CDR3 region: CASSLADSYTDTQYF. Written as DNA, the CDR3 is TGTGCCAGCAGTCTCGCGGACAGTTACACAGATACGCAGTATTTT.

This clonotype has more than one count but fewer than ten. CDR3 sequence reads: CASSQPTGPQETQYF. The CDR3 nucleotides are TGCGCCAGCAGCCAACCTACAGGGCCCCAAGAGACCCAGTACTTC. The gene calls are TRBV4-1 and TRBJ2-5; D perhaps matches TRBD1 (6 bases). Germline CDR1 reads MGHRA; CDR2 reads YSYEKL. The CDR3 totals 15 residues. V lost 2 bases to trimming and J lost 1 base, with 11 bases between them.

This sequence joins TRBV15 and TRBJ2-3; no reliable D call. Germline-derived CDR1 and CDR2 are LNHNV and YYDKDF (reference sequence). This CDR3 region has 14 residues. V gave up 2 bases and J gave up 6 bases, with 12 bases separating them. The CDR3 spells CATSRTRSVDTQYF. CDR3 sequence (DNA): TGTGCCACCAGCAGAACCAGGAGTGTTGATACGCAGTATTTT.

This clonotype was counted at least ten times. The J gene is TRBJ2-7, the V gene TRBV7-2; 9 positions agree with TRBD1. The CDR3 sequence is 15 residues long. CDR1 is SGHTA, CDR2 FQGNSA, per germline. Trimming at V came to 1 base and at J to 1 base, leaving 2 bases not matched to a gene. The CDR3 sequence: CASSLEQGASYEQYF. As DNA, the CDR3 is TGTGCCAGCAGCTTAGAACAGGGGGCTTCCTACGAGCAGTACTTC.

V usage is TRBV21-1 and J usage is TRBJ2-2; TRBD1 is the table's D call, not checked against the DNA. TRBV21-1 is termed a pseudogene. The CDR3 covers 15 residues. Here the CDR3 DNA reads TGTGCCAGCAGCGAGACAGGTTCGAACACCGGGGAGCTGTTTTTT. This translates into CASSETGSNTGELFF.

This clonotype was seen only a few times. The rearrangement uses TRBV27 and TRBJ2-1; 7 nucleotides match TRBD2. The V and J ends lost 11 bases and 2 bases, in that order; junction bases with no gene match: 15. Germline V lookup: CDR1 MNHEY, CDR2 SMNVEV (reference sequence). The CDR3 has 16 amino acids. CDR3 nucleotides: TGTGCCTGCTCCCGCCAGGCGGGGGTGACCTACAATGAGCAGTTCTTC. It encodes CACSRQAGVTYNEQFF.

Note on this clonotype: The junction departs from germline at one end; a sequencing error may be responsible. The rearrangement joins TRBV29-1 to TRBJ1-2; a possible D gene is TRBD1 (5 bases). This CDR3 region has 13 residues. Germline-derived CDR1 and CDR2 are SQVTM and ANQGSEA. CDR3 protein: CSAGTAVSDGCTF. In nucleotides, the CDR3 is TGCAGCGCCGGGACGGCCGTTTCCGATGGCTGCACCTTC.

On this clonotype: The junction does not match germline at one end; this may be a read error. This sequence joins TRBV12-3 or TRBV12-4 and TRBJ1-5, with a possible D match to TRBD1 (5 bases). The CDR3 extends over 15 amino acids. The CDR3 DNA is TGTGCTAGCACCCGAGGCGCGGGACCTAATCAGCCCCAGCATTTT. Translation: CASTRGAGPNQPQHF.

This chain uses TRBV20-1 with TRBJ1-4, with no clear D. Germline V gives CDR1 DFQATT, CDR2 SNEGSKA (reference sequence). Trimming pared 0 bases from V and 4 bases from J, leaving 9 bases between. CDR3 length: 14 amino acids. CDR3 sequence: CSARDGSLNEKLFF. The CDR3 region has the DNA TGCAGTGCTAGAGATGGCAGTCTTAATGAAAAACTGTTTTTT.

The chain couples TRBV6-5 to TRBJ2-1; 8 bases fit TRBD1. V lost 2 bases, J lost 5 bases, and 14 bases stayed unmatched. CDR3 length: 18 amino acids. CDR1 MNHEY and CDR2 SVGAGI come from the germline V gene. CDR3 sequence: CASSYPGVGQGADNEQFF. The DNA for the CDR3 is TGTGCCAGCAGTTACCCTGGGGTTGGGCAGGGGGCAGACAATGAGCAGTTCTTC.